Each of the 27 T cell receptor beta chains below was sequenced from the same sample in a study of blood T cell repertoires in COVID-19. Method: immunoSEQ multiplex PCR; TCRdb's copy keeps in-frame clones and lacks some. Here the sample spans about 190,000 clones, about 90% being singletons. Sequenced input: peripheral blood. These receptors were taken from a man aged 45 to 65 with acute or convalescent COVID-19.

The chain joins TRBV5-1 to TRBJ2-5; possible D gene TRBD1, 6 bases. Germline CDR1 is SGHRS and CDR2 is YFSETQ. The CDR3 contains 17 residues. Trimming shortened V by 5 bases and J by 7 bases, and 27 bases separated the two germline ends. The CDR3 coding sequence is TGCGCCAGCAGGCTTCACACCACCGGGACACCGAATGGGACCCAGTACTTC. This codes for CASRLHTTGTPNGTQYF.

V is TRBV10-3 and J is TRBJ1-3; perhaps TRBD1 as D (5 bases). The germline CDR1 and CDR2 sequences are ENHRY and SYGVKD. Trimming pared 8 bases from V and 4 bases from J, leaving 15 bases between. The CDR3 has 14 residues. For the CDR3, the DNA is TGTGCCATCTCCCGAAGTCACAGGGGAAACACCATATATTTT. Its translation: CAISRSHRGNTIYF.

This clone is a singleton in its sample. V and J are TRBV19 and TRBJ1-5; no reliable D call. The CDR3 spans 15 residues. Trimming removed 1 base from V and 3 bases from J, with 10 bases in between. The germline V gene has CDR1 LNHDA and CDR2 SQIVND (reference sequence). CDR3 bases: TGTGCCAGTAGTATAGTCGGCGGAAACAATCAGCCCCAGCATTTT. It yields the protein CASSIVGGNNQPQHF.

The V and J genes are TRBV23-1 and TRBJ2-3; D may be TRBD2 (6 bases). TRBV23-1 is an ORF; its function is uncertain. This CDR3 is built from 19 residues. V was shortened by 0 bases and J by 6 bases, with 25 bases between the two germline ends. CDR3 in amino acids: CASSQSPTFREAAGDTQYF. The DNA of the CDR3 is TGCGCCAGCAGTCAATCCCCCACATTCAGGGAGGCTGCAGGGGATACGCAGTATTTT.

The chain combines TRBV5-4 with TRBJ1-2, with 8 bases matching TRBD1. V lost 5 bases and J lost 4; bases outside the gene matches: 16. CDR3 size: 17 residues. Germline CDR1 SGHNT, CDR2 YYREEE (reference sequence). CDR3 region: CASSQSLDRAGSYGYTF. The CDR3 nucleotides are TGTGCCAGCAGTCAGTCTCTGGACAGGGCCGGGAGCTATGGCTACACCTTC.

The chain joins TRBV28 to TRBJ1-3, with no clear D. Germline V gives CDR1 MDHEN, CDR2 SYDVKM. The CDR3 spans 10 residues. CDR3 sequence (DNA): TGTGCGGCCTCTGGAAACACCATATATTTT. Amino acids: CAASGNTIYF.

This sequence joins TRBV5-1 and TRBJ1-1; 10 nucleotides match TRBD1. CDR3 length: 14 residues. With V trimmed by 0 bases and J by 8 bases, 4 bases remained unmatched. The germline gives CDR1 SGHRS, CDR2 YFSETQ. CDR3 in amino acids: CASSLEPGQGEAFF. The CDR3 nucleotides are TGCGCCAGCAGCTTGGAACCGGGACAGGGGGAAGCTTTCTTT.

The chain uses TRBV6-4 and TRBJ2-3, with TRBD2 matching 11 bases. The CDR3 length is 15 residues. Germline CDR1 is MRHNA and CDR2 is SNTAGT. Unmatched junction bases numbered 3, after V lost 5 bases and J lost 2 bases. This chain's CDR3 is CASSLAGGITDTQYF. The CDR3 DNA sequence: TGTGCCAGCAGTTTAGCGGGGGGGATCACAGATACGCAGTATTTT.

This clone was picked up one time. J is TRBJ2-7 and V is TRBV28, with 9 bases matching TRBD2. Germline V gene data show CDR1 as MDHEN and CDR2 as SYDVKM. The CDR3 extends over 18 amino acids. The V and J ends lost 3 bases and 7 bases, in that order; junction bases with no gene match: 19. The CDR3 coding sequence is TGTGCCAGCAGTTTTTCGCCGTGGGGGTTAGCGGGAGTTGATGAGCAGTACTTC. Translated, it gives CASSFSPWGLAGVDEQYF.

The J gene is TRBJ2-3, the V gene TRBV5-4; tentative D call: TRBD2 (5 bases). V was cut by 0 bases and J by 2 bases, with 13 bases left in between. The germline V gene has CDR1 SGHNT and CDR2 YYREEE (reference sequence). The CDR3 has 16 residues. The CDR3 DNA is TGTGCCAGCAGCTTGGAAGGGAGTTCAAACACAGATACGCAGTATTTT. Encoded protein: CASSLEGSSNTDTQYF.

The rearrangement joins TRBV7-9 to TRBJ2-1; 16 bases line up with TRBD2. The J segment lost 10 bases and the V segment lost 5 bases, leaving 5 bases of the junction unmatched. The CDR3 spans 15 residues. Germline values: CDR1 SEHNR, CDR2 FQNEAQ (reference sequence). As DNA, the CDR3 is TGTGCCAGCAGCCGGGGACTAGCGGGGGGGCGAGAGCAGTTCTTC. Translating it yields CASSRGLAGGREQFF.

The J gene is TRBJ2-3, the V gene TRBV19; 9 bases align to TRBD1. J gave up 5 bases and V 6 bases, and 3 bases lay outside the gene matches. CDR1 and CDR2 (germline): LNHDA, SQIVND (reference sequence). The CDR3 sequence is 13 residues long. CDR3 DNA: TGTGCCAGTAGACAGGGGGCACAAGATACGCAGTATTTT. Translating it yields CASRQGAQDTQYF.

The chain uses TRBV6-5 and TRBJ1-2, with D uncertain. There are 13 residues in the CDR3. Trimming cost V 5 bases and J 2 bases, with 9 bases left between them. The germline V gene has CDR1 MNHEY and CDR2 SVGAGI. In DNA, the CDR3 is TGTGCCAGCAGTCCGGGTCCGAACTATGGCTACACCTTC. Encoded protein: CASSPGPNYGYTF.

The chain combines TRBV25-1 with TRBJ1-2; D may be TRBD1 (6 bases). The germline gives CDR1 MGHDK, CDR2 SYGVNS. The CDR3 runs 14 residues. V was cut by 1 base and J by 3 bases, with 9 bases left in between. The CDR3 DNA reads TGTGCCAGCAGTGAATTCGGGACATACTATGGCTACACCTTC. Encoded protein: CASSEFGTYYGYTF.

The chain employs TRBV10-3 and TRBJ2-1; TRBD1 aligns across 11 bases. The trim removed 3 bases at V and 8 bases at J, leaving 6 bases unmatched. The CDR3 loop spans 15 amino acids. Per the germline V gene, CDR1 is ENHRY and CDR2 is SYGVKD. CDR3: CAISDLGQGDDEQFF. As DNA, the CDR3 is TGTGCCATCAGTGACTTGGGACAGGGGGACGATGAGCAGTTCTTC.

The chain joins TRBV2 to TRBJ1-1, with 9 nucleotides matching TRBD1. CDR1 and CDR2 from the germline V gene are SNHLY and FYNNEI. Trimming at V came to 0 bases and at J to 10 bases, leaving 9 bases not matched to a gene. The CDR3 extends over 15 amino acids. CDR3 amino acids: CASSEAARTGVGAFF. CDR3 nucleotides: TGTGCCAGCAGTGAAGCAGCCCGGACAGGGGTTGGAGCTTTCTTT.

V gene TRBV3-1 (or the pseudogene TRBV3-2) combines with J gene TRBJ2-1; TRBD2 matches 10 bases. V was clipped by 4 bases and J by 4 bases; unmatched bases: 4. CDR1 LGHDT and CDR2 YNNKEL come from the germline V gene (reference sequence). The CDR3 covers 15 residues. CDR3 residues: CASSRASGGYNEQFF. The CDR3 nucleotides are TGTGCCAGCAGCCGAGCTAGCGGGGGTTACAATGAGCAGTTCTTC.

This clone was detected a few times. J is TRBJ2-5 and V is TRBV9; D is possibly TRBD1 (6 bases). The germline CDR1 and CDR2 sequences are SGDLS and YYNGEE. V gave up 4 bases and J gave up 4 bases, with 8 bases separating them. This CDR3 is built from 12 residues. This chain's CDR3 is CASSMTGETQYF. The CDR3 region has the DNA TGTGCCAGCAGCATGACAGGAGAGACCCAGTACTTC.

CDR3 region: CASRRQGLDGYTF. In DNA form, the CDR3 reads TGTGCCAGCAGACGACAGGGACTCGACGGCTACACCTTC. The chain is built from TRBV27 and TRBJ1-2, with TRBD1 identical over 7 bases. This CDR3 comprises 13 residues. Trimming removed 6 bases from V and 8 bases from J; junction bases left unmatched: 9. From germline, CDR1 is MNHEY and CDR2 SMNVEV (reference sequence).

In DNA form, the CDR3 reads TGTGCCACCAGTGACACCGCGAGGGGGCAAAGTCAGCCCCAGCATTTT. This codes for CATSDTARGQSQPQHF. The chain uses TRBV24-1 and TRBJ1-5, with 7 positions matching TRBD1. The CDR3 has 16 residues. Germline CDR1 and CDR2: KGHDR and SFDVKD. V was pared by 4 bases and J by 6 bases, with 11 bases of the junction left unmatched.

The V gene is TRBV19, the J gene TRBJ2-1; maybe TRBD2 (5 bases). The CDR3 is made up of 13 amino acids. Trimming took 5 bases from V and 0 from J, leaving 5 bases between them. Germline V lookup: CDR1 LNHDA, CDR2 SQIVND (reference sequence). The chain's CDR3 is CASSGSSYNEQFF. The CDR3 DNA reads TGTGCCAGTAGTGGGAGCTCCTACAATGAGCAGTTCTTC.

The chain is built from TRBV19 and TRBJ2-1; D gene ambiguous. The CDR3 has 15 amino acids. Looked up from germline, CDR1 is LNHDA and CDR2 is SQIVND (reference sequence). Trimming took 5 bases from V and 0 from J, leaving 11 bases between them. The CDR3 nucleotides read TGTGCCAGTAGTCTGCAGTTAACCTCCTACAATGAGCAGTTCTTC. Its protein product is CASSLQLTSYNEQFF.

CDR3 bases: TGTGCCAGCAGGGTAGCGGTTGAGCAGTTCTTC. This sequence encodes CASRVAVEQFF. The V and J genes are TRBV2 and TRBJ2-1, with D maybe TRBD2 (6 bases). Germline V gene sequence: CDR1 SNHLY, CDR2 FYNNEI. The CDR3 spans 11 residues. V lost 6 bases, J lost 9 bases, and 9 bases lay in between.

The chain combines TRBV10-2 with TRBJ2-3; TRBD1 is a possible D gene (5 bases). Deletions cut 7 bases from V and 2 bases from J, with 10 bases between. The CDR3 covers 13 residues. CDR1 is WSHSY, CDR2 SAAADI, per germline. The CDR3 DNA reads TGCGCCAGCAAGGGGCCCAACACAGATACGCAGTATTTT. It codes for CASKGPNTDTQYF.

This clone showed up just once. The chain uses TRBV6-5 and TRBJ2-2; TRBD2 is a possible D gene (5 bases). Trimming took off 0 bases at V and 6 bases at J, with 11 bases between the two ends. Germline V gene lookup returns CDR1 MNHEY and CDR2 SVGAGI. The CDR3 is 15 residues long. The CDR3 nucleotides are TGTGCCAGCAGTTACTCAGGAGGAAGGGCCGGGGAGCTGTTTTTT. It is translated as CASSYSGGRAGELFF.

The chain couples TRBV9 to TRBJ1-1; no firm D call. This CDR3 is built from 15 residues. Germline CDR1 and CDR2: SGDLS and YYNGEE. Trimming left V 0 bases short and J 1 base short, with 10 bases between. Written as DNA, the CDR3 is TGTGCCAGCAGCGTAGCTCCTGGCAGGAACACTGAAGCTTTCTTT. Amino acids: CASSVAPGRNTEAFF. The full variable domain, completed using reference TRBV9 and TRBJ1-1, is DSGVTQTPKHLITATGQRVTLRCSPRSGDLSVYWYQQSLDQGLQFLIQYYNGEERAKGNILERFSAQQFPDLHSELNLSSLELGDSALYFCASSVAPGRNTEAFFGQGTRLTVV.

The genes are TRBV5-5 and TRBJ1-1, with 8 bases aligning to TRBD1. The germline gives CDR1 SGHKS, CDR2 YYEKEE (reference sequence). The CDR3 is 14 amino acids. V trimming: 4 bases; J trimming: 5 bases; junction bases outside the gene matches: 7. CDR3 protein: CASSGNRGGTEAFF. In nucleotides, the CDR3 is TGTGCCAGCAGCGGCAACAGGGGGGGGACTGAAGCTTTCTTT.